This note documents a single T cell receptor (beta chain) sequence. Its target is not known. This sample was included in a study of T cell responses to AZD1222 COVID-19 vaccine. Across the study: Second doses at about 4 or about 12 weeks were pooled. Whole-study results and caveats: At 160-218 and 743-854, vaccine-associated CD4 TCRs were dominant, and they spanned spike.

CDR3 size: 12 residues. Germline CDR1 is SGHTA and CDR2 is FQGNSA. The V end was cut by 3 bases, the J end by 4 bases, with 4 bases between. Here immunoSEQ multiplex PCR was the method, and the copy in TCRdb shows in-frame clones only, minus some. The sample carries approximately 100,000 clones, around nine tenths recorded once. The source was peripheral blood, collected on day 0 of AZD1222 vaccination. The chain employs TRBV7-2 and TRBJ1-3; no reliable D call. The clonotype was recovered from an adult in good health. In DNA form, the CDR3 reads TGTGCCAGCAGCTTCTGGGGAAACACCATATATTTT. It encodes CASSFWGNTIYF. The whole variable domain, remainder taken from reference TRBV7-2 and TRBJ1-3, is GAGVSQSPSNKVTEKGKDVELRCDPISGHTALYWYRQSLGQGLEFLIYFQGNSAPDKSGLPSDRFSAERTGGSVSTLTIQRTQQEDSAVYLCASSFWGNTIYFGEGSWLTVV.